This T cell receptor (beta chain) was observed in a study of tumor-infiltrating lymphocytes in oesophageal squamous cell carcinoma (dated by TCRdb to the mid-2010s). This clonotype appeared many times. Its antigen is still unknown. No qualities accompany the bases; no much larger clone lies one base away. At the junction V is shortened by 5 bases and J by 2 bases; bases outside the gene matches: 5. Looking up the germline V gene (reference sequence) yields CDR1 SEHNR and CDR2 FQNEAQ. Spanning cysteine to phenylalanine, the CDR3 consists of 15 amino acids. Left in the record is the CDR3 DNA by itself, 45 bases read in frame from the first base. Libraries were prepared through PCR. The run used an Illumina HiSeq 2000. TCRdb reprocessed the public reads (quality trimming at Q25 with fastp, clone calling with MiXCR) and kept in-frame beta chains. Entries are consolidated by CDR3 protein sequence, retaining the most common genes and DNA. The sample table contains about 24,000 distinct CDR3 sequences; only one count was recorded for about two fifths of them. Around 23% of the sample goes to the ten largest clones.

The clonotype comes from a male donor with esophageal squamous cell carcinoma. The rearranged segments are TRBV7-9 and TRBJ1-5; 8 middle bases align to TRBD1. The source material was esophageal tumor tissue. The nucleotide sequence is given as TGTGCCAGCAGCGTTGGACAGGGAGGCAATCAGCCCCAGCATTTT. It is translated as CASSVGQGGNQPQHF.